The next 19 T cell receptor beta chains were all read from a single sample in a study of cytomegalovirus exposure and HLA in healthy donors. Vbeta (60) and Jbeta (13) primers were used in the PCR. Some clones are missing from TCRdb's copy, which holds only in-frame ones; the method was immunoSEQ multiplex PCR. This table holds tens of thousands of clones, about 80% found once. Sequences were obtained from PBMCs. These receptors came from a man aged 30 to 39 in good health and CMV-seronegative.

This clone showed up just a few times. The chain couples TRBV7-9 to TRBJ2-1; TRBD2 matches at 8 bases. Germline values: CDR1 SEHNR, CDR2 FQNEAQ (reference sequence). After removal of 5 bases from V and 7 bases from J, the junction contained 13 bases not matched to a gene. The CDR3 spans 16 residues. CDR3 nucleotides: TGTGCCAGCAGCCCGGGGACTAGGGGTAGGAGGAATGAGCAGTTCTTC. Translating gives CASSPGTRGRRNEQFF. The whole variable domain, filled in from reference TRBV7-9 and TRBJ2-1, reads DTGVSQNPRHKITKRGQNVTFRCDPISEHNRLYWYRQTLGQGPEFLTYFQNEAQLEKSRLLSDRFSAERPKGSFSTLEIQRTEQGDSAMYLCASSPGTRGRRNEQFFGPGTRLTVL.

The chain joins TRBV2 to TRBJ1-5; weak D call: TRBD1 (5 bases). This CDR3 is 15 amino acids long. Germline V lookup: CDR1 SNHLY, CDR2 FYNNEI. V shed 5 bases and J shed 0 bases, with 11 bases lying between them. The CDR3 DNA reads TGTGCCAGCAGTACCGCAGGGTCTAGCAATCAGCCCCAGCATTTT. This translates into CASSTAGSSNQPQHF.

This clone was seen a few times. The chain combines TRBV6-5 with TRBJ1-4; no firm D call. The CDR3 covers 13 residues. The V and J ends lost 5 bases and 8 bases respectively, with 12 bases between them. The germline V gene has CDR1 MNHEY and CDR2 SVGAGI. CDR3 in DNA: TGTGCCAGCAGTCGACACCTTCAGGAAAAACTGTTTTTT. This translates into CASSRHLQEKLFF.

J is TRBJ2-3 and V is TRBV7-2; tentative D call: TRBD2 (6 bases). The V end lost 5 bases, the J end lost 6 bases, and 15 bases lay between the germline ends. CDR1 is SGHTA, CDR2 FQGNSA, per germline. This CDR3 comprises 14 residues. The CDR3, as DNA: TGTGCCAGCAGCGCCTCGGGGGATGGGGATACGCAGTATTTT. Protein product: CASSASGDGDTQYF.

V usage is TRBV6-5 and J usage is TRBJ2-5, with 7 bases lining up with TRBD2. The DNA end favors TRBJ2-7, so the J call may be wrong. The germline V gene encodes CDR1 MNHEY and CDR2 SVGAGI. The CDR3 sequence is 14 residues long. CDR3 DNA sequence: TGTGCCAGTGCAGGCGGGAGCGGAGCTTACGAGCAGTACTTC. It is translated as CASAGGSGAYEQYF.

V and J are TRBV7-2 and TRBJ1-2, with 8 bases lining up with TRBD1. Per germline, CDR1 SGHTA and CDR2 FQGNSA. The CDR3 has 14 amino acids. V gave up 5 bases and J gave up 4 bases; unmatched junction bases: 6. For the CDR3, the DNA is TGTGCCAGCAGCGCCCGACAGGGGATCTATGGCTACACCTTC. Amino acid sequence: CASSARQGIYGYTF. The complete variable domain, with remaining parts taken from reference TRBV7-2 and TRBJ1-2, reads GAGVSQSPSNKVTEKGKDVELRCDPISGHTALYWYRQSLGQGLEFLIYFQGNSAPDKSGLPSDRFSAERTGGSVSTLTIQRTQQEDSAVYLCASSARQGIYGYTFGSGTRLTVV.

The chain carries TRBV4-3 and TRBJ2-2; a possible D gene is TRBD2 (5 bases). V gave up 4 bases and J gave up 2 bases, with 11 bases separating them. This CDR3 spans 15 amino acids. The germline V gene has CDR1 LGHNA and CDR2 YSLEER. In DNA form, the CDR3 reads TGCGCCAGCAGCCTGAACCCGGGAAACACCGGGGAGCTGTTTTTT. Translated: CASSLNPGNTGELFF.

V and J are TRBV9 and TRBJ1-1; the D gene is possibly TRBD1 (5 bases). This CDR3 is built from 12 residues. V gave up 3 bases and J gave up 11 bases, with 14 bases separating them. Germline CDR1 reads SGDLS; CDR2 reads YYNGEE. CDR3 nucleotide sequence: TGTGCCAGCAGCGCGGGGGGGTCAGGGGCTTTCTTT. It codes for CASSAGGSGAFF.

This chain uses TRBV7-8 with TRBJ1-2; possibly TRBD1 for D (6 bases). V dropped 1 base and J dropped 8 bases, with 17 bases sitting between them. This CDR3 has 15 amino acids. Germline values: CDR1 SGHVS, CDR2 FQNEAQ. The CDR3 protein is CASSLDPTGLGGYTF. CDR3 in DNA: TGTGCCAGCAGCTTAGACCCAACAGGGTTGGGGGGCTACACCTTC.

This chain connects TRBV6-5 to TRBJ1-5; no clear D. The V gene lost 8 bases and the J gene lost 7 bases, with 3 bases spanning the gap. This CDR3 comprises 9 residues. The germline gives CDR1 MNHEY, CDR2 SVGAGI. The CDR3 DNA is TGTGCCAGCGGCCAGCCCCAGCATTTT. This sequence encodes CASGQPQHF.

V gene TRBV2 combines with J gene TRBJ1-5; D not certain. Germline-derived CDR1 and CDR2 are SNHLY and FYNNEI. V was shortened by 3 bases and J by 3 bases, with 9 bases between the two germline ends. The CDR3 is 14 amino acids. The CDR3 nucleotides read TGTGCCAGCAGTGAGCGGCAGTCCAATCAGCCCCAGCATTTT. Amino acids: CASSERQSNQPQHF. The full variable domain, completed using reference TRBV2 and TRBJ1-5, is EPEVTQTPSHQVTQMGQEVILRCVPISNHLYFYWYRQILGQKVEFLVSFYNNEISEKSEIFDDQFSVERPDGSNFTLKIRSTKLEDSAMYFCASSERQSNQPQHFGDGTRLSIL.

The V and J genes are TRBV11-3 and TRBJ1-1; 12 bases are a match to TRBD1. The CDR3 spans 16 residues. The V gene end was trimmed by 5 bases and the J gene end by 4 bases; junction bases not matched to a gene: 8. CDR1 is SGHNT, CDR2 YENEEA, per germline. CDR3 region: CASSQGQGAGSTEAFF. The CDR3 nucleotides read TGTGCCAGCAGCCAGGGACAGGGGGCAGGTAGCACTGAAGCTTTCTTT.

The chain links TRBV19 to TRBJ1-2; D gene uncertain. The V end was cut by 5 bases, the J end by 0 bases, with 7 bases between. The germline gives CDR1 LNHDA, CDR2 SQIVND (reference sequence). The CDR3 is 13 amino acids. The CDR3 sequence: CASSQNSNYGYTF. DNA of the CDR3: TGTGCCAGTAGTCAGAATTCTAACTATGGCTACACCTTC.

The chain combines TRBV18 with TRBJ1-1; D possibly corresponds to TRBD1 (6 bases). Germline V gene data show CDR1 as KGHSH and CDR2 as LQKENI. Trimming left V 3 bases short and J 5 bases short, with 10 bases between. The CDR3 has 13 amino acids. CDR3 region: CASSPKRGTEAFF. The CDR3 region has the DNA TGTGCCAGCTCACCTAAAAGGGGGACTGAAGCTTTCTTT.

V usage is TRBV25-1 and J usage is TRBJ2-3; 8 nucleotides match TRBD2. V lost 5 bases to trimming and J lost 5 bases; unmatched junction nucleotides: 3. The CDR3 is 13 amino acids. The germline V gene has CDR1 MGHDK and CDR2 SYGVNS. The CDR3 sequence is CASSRRGEDTQYF. For the CDR3, the DNA is TGTGCCAGCAGTCGGCGGGGGGAAGATACGCAGTATTTT.

In the case of this clone: One junction end does not reproduce the germline sequence, and a read error may be involved. The V call is TRBV7-9, the J call TRBJ2-7; D call uncertain. This CDR3 has 12 amino acids. Germline values: CDR1 SEHNR, CDR2 FQNEAQ (reference sequence). This CDR3 is CSSSFAGWEQYF. CDR3 sequence (DNA): TGTTCCAGCAGCTTCGCAGGTTGGGAGCAGTACTTC. The full variable domain, completed using reference TRBV7-9 and TRBJ2-7, is DTGVSQNPRHKITKRGQNVTFRCDPISEHNRLYWYRQTLGQGPEFLTYFQNEAQLEKSRLLSDRFSAERPKGSFSTLEIQRTEQGDSAMYLCSSSFAGWEQYFGPGTRLTVT.

This clone has just a few counts. The chain employs TRBV14 and TRBJ2-4, with 10 bases aligning to TRBD2. The CDR3 is made up of 16 amino acids. Trimming removed 4 bases from V and 1 base from J; junction bases left unmatched: 4. Germline CDR1 SGHDN, CDR2 FVKESK. In DNA, the CDR3 is TGTGCCAGCAGCCCAGCGGGGGGGGAGGCCAAAAACATTCAGTACTTC. Its translation is CASSPAGGEAKNIQYF.

The J gene is TRBJ2-6, the V gene TRBV6-1; 7 nucleotides agree with TRBD2. Per germline, CDR1 MNHNS and CDR2 SASEGT. J lost 0 bases, V lost 5 bases, and 1 base had no gene match. The CDR3 runs to 15 residues. CDR3 region: CASSPGGSGANVLTF. The CDR3 DNA follows: TGTGCCAGCAGTCCGGGGGGCTCTGGGGCCAACGTCCTGACTTTC.

The chain employs TRBV15 and TRBJ2-3; D possibly corresponds to TRBD2 (7 bases). The V end lost 7 bases, the J end lost 6 bases, and 17 bases lay between the germline ends. This CDR3 has 14 amino acids. In germline, CDR1 is LNHNV, CDR2 YYDKDF (reference sequence). In DNA, the CDR3 is TGTGCCACCACCTCGGGGCGGGGGCGGGATACGCAGTATTTT. Its translation is CATTSGRGRDTQYF.